This T cell receptor (beta chain) originates from a study of shared clonotypes between healthy human individuals. The CDR3 consists of 19 residues. Between the trimmed V and J ends, which lost 0 bases and 3 bases, there was a span of 21 bases. CDR1 is MGHRA and CDR2 is YSYEKL in the germline V gene. Notes on this clone: Its antigen remains unknown.

CD45RO-negative, CCR7-selected cells formed the naive CD8 fraction, which excluded terminally differentiated effector memory CD45RA+ cells. Points from the study as a whole: When compared with the clonotypes that were shared by all four sorted-subset donors, the non-shared clonotypes turned out to have lower generation probabilities.

Profiled with immunoSEQ multiplex PCR; TCRdb holds only in-frame clones, not every one. The sample yields some 2.1 million clones, about 93% seen once. Sequenced input: naive CD8+ T cells from PBMCs. The source of this sequence is a man younger than 30 in good health. Some clones in this sample may be carry-over from other donors' samples. V gene TRBV4-1 combines with J gene TRBJ2-1; TRBD2 might be the D (8 bases). The CDR3 sequence is CASSQDPGGGNWNYNEQFF. The CDR3 DNA is TGCGCCAGCAGCCAAGATCCGGGAGGGGGCAATTGGAACTACAATGAGCAGTTCTTC.